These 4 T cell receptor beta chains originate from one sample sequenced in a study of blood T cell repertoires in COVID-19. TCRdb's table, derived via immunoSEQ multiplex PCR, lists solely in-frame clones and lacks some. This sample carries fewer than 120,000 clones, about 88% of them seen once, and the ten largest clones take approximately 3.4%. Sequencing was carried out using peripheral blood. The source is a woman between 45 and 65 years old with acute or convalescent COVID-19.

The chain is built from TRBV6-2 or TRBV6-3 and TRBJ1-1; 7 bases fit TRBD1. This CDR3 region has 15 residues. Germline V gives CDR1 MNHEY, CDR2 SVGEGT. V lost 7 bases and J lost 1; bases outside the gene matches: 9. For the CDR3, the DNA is TGTGCCAGCATCCCACACAGGGGTACGAACACTGAAGCTTTCTTT. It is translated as CASIPHRGTNTEAFF.

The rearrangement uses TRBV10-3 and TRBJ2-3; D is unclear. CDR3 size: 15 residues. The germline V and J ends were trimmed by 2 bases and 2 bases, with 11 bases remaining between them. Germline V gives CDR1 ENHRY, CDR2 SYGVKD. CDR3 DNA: TGTGCCATCAGTGAGAACAGAATACACACAGATACGCAGTATTTT. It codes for CAISENRIHTDTQYF.

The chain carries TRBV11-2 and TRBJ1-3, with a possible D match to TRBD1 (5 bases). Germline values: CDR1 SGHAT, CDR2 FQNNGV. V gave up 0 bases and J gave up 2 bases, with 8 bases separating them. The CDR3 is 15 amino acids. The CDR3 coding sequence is TGTGCCAGCAGCTTAGACAGGGCTACTGGAAACACCATATATTTT. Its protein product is CASSLDRATGNTIYF.

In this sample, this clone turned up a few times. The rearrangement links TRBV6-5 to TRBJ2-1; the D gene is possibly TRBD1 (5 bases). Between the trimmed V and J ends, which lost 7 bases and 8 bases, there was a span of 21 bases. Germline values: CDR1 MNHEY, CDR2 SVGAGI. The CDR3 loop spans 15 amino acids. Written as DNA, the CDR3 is TGTGCCAGCACCAAAAGGGGCTTTGGGTTCGATGAGCAGTTCTTC. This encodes CASTKRGFGFDEQFF.